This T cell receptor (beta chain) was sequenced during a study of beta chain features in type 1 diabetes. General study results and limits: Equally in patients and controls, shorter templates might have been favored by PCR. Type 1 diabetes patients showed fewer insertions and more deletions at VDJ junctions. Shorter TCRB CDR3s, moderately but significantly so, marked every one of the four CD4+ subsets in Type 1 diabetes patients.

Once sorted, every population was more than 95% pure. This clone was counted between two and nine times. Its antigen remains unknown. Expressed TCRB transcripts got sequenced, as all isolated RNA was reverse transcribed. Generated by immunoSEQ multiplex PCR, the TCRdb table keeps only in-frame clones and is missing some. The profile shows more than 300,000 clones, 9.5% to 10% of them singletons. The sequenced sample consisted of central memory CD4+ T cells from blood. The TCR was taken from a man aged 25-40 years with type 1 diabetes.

CDR3 region: CASSIIGQQENIQYF. DNA of the CDR3: TGTGCCAGTAGTATTATAGGCCAGCAAGAGAACATTCAGTACTTC. The chain recombines TRBV19 with TRBJ2-4; D gene unclear. CDR1 LNHDA and CDR2 SQIVND come from the germline V gene (reference sequence). Trimming stripped 3 bases from V and 7 bases from J, with 16 bases between. CDR3 size: 15 residues.